Presented here are 20 T cell receptor beta chains from one specimen sequenced in a study of a mutant IDH1 vaccine in newly diagnosed glioma. These TCRs' antigens remain unknown. TCRdb's copy holds only in-frame clones and misses some; the assay was immunoSEQ multiplex PCR. The sample lists approximately 21,000 clones, about 90% occurring once. Regarding time point: week 11, during vaccination. A single vaccine dose contained 300 ug of mutant IDH1 20-mer peptide, and topical imiquimod was used with it. Sample: PBMCs, taken from a glioma patient whose treatment included an IDH1 peptide vaccine. The receptors shown here come from a woman aged 40 to 55 with glioma.

This sequence joins TRBV6-5 and TRBJ2-1; 9 positions match TRBD2. J was trimmed by 2 bases and V by 2 bases; bases with no gene match: 4. Germline V CDR1 and CDR2: MNHEY, SVGAGI. The CDR3 consists of 16 residues. The CDR3 loop reads CASSYVAGGPYNEQFF. The CDR3 DNA sequence: TGTGCCAGCAGTTACGTGGCGGGAGGGCCCTACAATGAGCAGTTCTTC.

The chain couples TRBV5-4 to TRBJ2-5, with D hard to call. CDR3 size: 15 residues. Per germline, CDR1 SGHNT and CDR2 YYREEE (reference sequence). V gave up 4 bases and J gave up 4 bases, with 17 bases separating them. The CDR3 region is CASSPPTSRGETQYF. The CDR3 DNA sequence: TGTGCCAGCAGCCCCCCGACTTCTAGAGGAGAGACCCAGTACTTC.

The chain carries TRBV2 and TRBJ1-2; unclear D gene. CDR3 length equals 12 residues. Germline CDR1 reads SNHLY; CDR2 reads FYNNEI. V was trimmed by 8 bases and J by 2 bases, leaving 9 bases between them. CDR3 protein: CASQADNYGYTF. In DNA, the CDR3 is TGTGCCAGCCAGGCTGACAACTATGGCTACACCTTC.

Here the CDR3 DNA reads TGTGCCAGCAGCACCGGCACAGGGGCCGGCTACACCTTC. Translation: CASSTGTGAGYTF. The J gene is TRBJ1-2, the V gene TRBV5-4; TRBD1 matches 7 bases. V lost 4 bases and J lost 8; bases outside the gene matches: 8. This CDR3 is built from 13 residues. Germline V gene sequence: CDR1 SGHNT, CDR2 YYREEE (reference sequence). Looking up the rest from reference TRBV5-4 and TRBJ1-2 gives the full variable domain: ETGVTQSPTHLIKTRGQQVTLRCSSQSGHNTVSWYQQALGQGPQFIFQYYREEENGRGNFPPRFSGLQFPNYSSELNVNALELDDSALYLCASSTGTGAGYTFGSGTRLTVV.

The V gene is TRBV6-1, the J gene TRBJ1-1, with D uncertain. V lost 2 bases to trimming and J lost 0 bases, with 13 bases between them. Germline V lookup: CDR1 MNHNS, CDR2 SASEGT. The CDR3 consists of 16 residues. The CDR3 bases are TGTGCCAGCAGTGAAAATTCAGGTTTGCTGAACACTGAAGCTTTCTTT. Residues: CASSENSGLLNTEAFF.

The chain recombines TRBV2 with TRBJ2-2, with D uncertain. The CDR3 is 14 amino acids. Germline-derived CDR1 and CDR2 are SNHLY and FYNNEI. The V end was cut by 4 bases, the J end by 1 base, with 7 bases between. In DNA, the CDR3 is TGTGCCAGCAGTGGGACGGTGAACACCGGGGAGCTGTTTTTT. Its translation is CASSGTVNTGELFF.

Written as DNA, the CDR3 is TGCGCCAGCAGCCAAGCTGACAGGGCCTATGGCTACACCTTC. Residues: CASSQADRAYGYTF. J is TRBJ1-2 and V is TRBV4-3, with 7 bases matching TRBD1. Germline V gives CDR1 LGHNA, CDR2 YSLEER. The J segment lost 4 bases and the V segment lost 1 base, leaving 3 bases of the junction unmatched. The CDR3 sequence is 14 residues long.

V is TRBV6-6 and J is TRBJ1-2; D is undetermined. Looked up from germline, CDR1 is MNHNY and CDR2 is SVGAGI (reference sequence). The V and J ends lost 8 bases and 11 bases respectively, with 6 bases between them. The CDR3 runs to 8 residues. The CDR3, as DNA: TGTGCCAGCGGGGAGTACACCTTC. It translates to CASGEYTF.

The V and J genes are TRBV4-1 and TRBJ2-2, with 8 bases aligning to TRBD1. The CDR3 has 15 amino acids. The germline CDR1 and CDR2 sequences are MGHRA and YSYEKL. With 5 bases clipped from V and 0 bases from J, the junction kept 2 bases outside the gene matches. This chain's CDR3 is CASSSRGPNTGELFF. The CDR3 region has the DNA TGCGCCAGCAGCTCCAGGGGGCCGAACACCGGGGAGCTGTTTTTT.

V gene TRBV6-1 combines with J gene TRBJ1-5; possible D gene TRBD1, 5 bases. The CDR3 sequence is 16 residues long. With 4 bases removed from V and 7 bases from J, the gap between germline ends came to 20 bases. Per the germline V gene, CDR1 is MNHNS and CDR2 is SASEGT. The CDR3 nucleotides are TGTGCCAGCAGTGTGGGGGGACTCCCCGGGGACCAGCCCCAGCATTTT. Translating it yields CASSVGGLPGDQPQHF.

This chain links TRBV2 with TRBJ1-2, with D possibly being TRBD1 (6 bases). The ends were cut back, 2 bases at V and 7 bases at J, with 17 bases in the middle. The V gene's germline CDR1 is SNHLY and CDR2 FYNNEI. CDR3 length: 15 amino acids. This chain's CDR3 is CASSERWAGASGYTF. CDR3 nucleotide sequence: TGTGCCAGCAGTGAAAGGTGGGCAGGGGCCAGTGGCTACACCTTC.

The CDR3 loop reads CASSLPRFTQETQYF. Written as DNA, the CDR3 is TGTGCCAGCAGCTTACCACGTTTCACCCAAGAGACCCAGTACTTC. This chain links TRBV7-8 with TRBJ2-5, with D unresolved. The V and J ends lost 2 bases and 1 base respectively, with 11 bases between them. CDR3 length: 15 amino acids. Germline V gives CDR1 SGHVS, CDR2 FQNEAQ.

The chain combines TRBV19 with TRBJ1-5, with a weak D call TRBD1 (6 bases). Trimming shortened V by 8 bases and J by 0 bases, and 14 bases separated the two germline ends. The CDR3 contains 15 residues. The germline gives CDR1 LNHDA, CDR2 SQIVND (reference sequence). The CDR3, as DNA: TGTGCCAGTCATAACCAGGGGTATAGCAATCAGCCCCAGCATTTT. This encodes CASHNQGYSNQPQHF.

This chain joins TRBV19 and TRBJ1-1; 7 bases are shared with TRBD1. The CDR3 consists of 15 residues. The ends lost 8 bases at V and 0 bases at J; junction bases unmatched: 9. Germline V gene data show CDR1 as LNHDA and CDR2 as SQIVND (reference sequence). CDR3: CASSPGQLLNTEAFF. CDR3 coding DNA: TGTGCCAGTTCACCGGGACAGCTCTTGAACACTGAAGCTTTCTTT.

V and J are TRBV19 and TRBJ2-7; 8 bases line up with TRBD1. The junction had 1 base not matched to a gene; V was cut back by 3 bases and J by 0 bases. Per germline, CDR1 LNHDA and CDR2 SQIVND (reference sequence). The CDR3 is 14 amino acids. The CDR3 protein is CASSMGTGSYEQYF. The CDR3 DNA follows: TGTGCCAGTAGTATGGGGACAGGCTCCTACGAGCAGTACTTC.

The gene calls are TRBV4-3 and TRBJ1-4, with 9 bases matching TRBD1. The germline V gene has CDR1 LGHNA and CDR2 YSLEER. V lost 3 bases to trimming and J lost 3 bases; unmatched junction nucleotides: 14. This CDR3 spans 19 amino acids. The DNA of the CDR3 is TGCGCCAGCAGCCAGGCCGCCGGGGACAGGGTACGGTCTAATGAAAAACTGTTTTTT. Its protein is CASSQAAGDRVRSNEKLFF.

The chain employs TRBV7-2 and TRBJ1-6; D unclear. V was pared by 1 base and J by 4 bases, with 8 bases between. From germline, CDR1 is SGHTA and CDR2 FQGNSA. The CDR3 spans 15 residues. In DNA form, the CDR3 reads TGTGCCAGCAGCTTAGTTACCGGTTATAATTCACCCCTCCACTTT. This codes for CASSLVTGYNSPLHF.

In regard to this clone: An end of the junction differs from the germline gene, which may be a read error. The chain combines TRBV11-2 with TRBJ2-3, with D possibly being TRBD2 (6 bases). The CDR3 covers 13 residues. CDR1 SGHAT and CDR2 FQNNGV come from the germline V gene. In DNA, the CDR3 is TGTGCCAGCAGATTAGCGGGCACAGATACGCAGTATTTT. Translation gives CASRLAGTDTQYF.

This rearrangement joins TRBV18 to TRBJ1-1; D uncertain. CDR3 length: 14 residues. V gave up 1 base and J gave up 3 bases, with 9 bases separating them. Per the germline V gene, CDR1 is KGHSH and CDR2 is LQKENI. The CDR3 DNA reads TGTGCCAGCTCACCACAGGTCGGGGACACTGAAGCTTTCTTT. Protein product: CASSPQVGDTEAFF.

This chain uses TRBV7-9 with TRBJ1-1; perhaps TRBD1 as D (5 bases). Deletions cut 5 bases from V and 6 bases from J, with 10 bases between. This CDR3 has 12 residues. CDR1 and CDR2 (germline): SEHNR, FQNEAQ (reference sequence). Here the CDR3 reads CASSPGGAEAFF. As DNA, the CDR3 is TGTGCCAGCAGCCCCGGGGGGGCTGAAGCTTTCTTT.